A single sample gave rise to the 20 T cell receptor beta chains below, sequenced in a study of blood T cell repertoires in COVID-19. Some clones are missing from TCRdb's copy, which holds only in-frame ones; the method was immunoSEQ multiplex PCR. The sample shows roughly 400,000 clones, about nine tenths of them seen only once. The sequencing input was PBMCs or T cells enriched from blood (not recorded which). Every receptor here comes from a young man who had recovered from COVID-19.

The rearrangement links TRBV7-8 to TRBJ2-1, with D possibly matching TRBD2 (6 bases). Germline V gene data show CDR1 as SGHVS and CDR2 as FQNEAQ. Trimming pared 5 bases from V and 0 bases from J, leaving 14 bases between. CDR3 length: 16 amino acids. The CDR3 protein is CASSPGGTSSYNEQFF. DNA for the CDR3: TGTGCCAGCAGCCCCGGGGGAACAAGCTCCTACAATGAGCAGTTCTTC.

The chain combines TRBV11-3 with TRBJ1-1; D gene unclear. Germline-derived CDR1 and CDR2 are SGHNT and YENEEA. Trimming shortened V by 3 bases and J by 1 base, and 6 bases separated the two germline ends. CDR3 length: 13 residues. This chain's CDR3 is CASSFSGNTEAFF. The CDR3 DNA sequence: TGTGCCAGCAGCTTCTCAGGGAACACTGAAGCTTTCTTT.

The gene calls are TRBV5-4 and TRBJ1-1; D is uncertain. V was pared by 5 bases and J by 1 base, with 12 bases between. CDR3 length equals 14 residues. CDR1 is SGHNT and CDR2 is YYREEE in the germline V gene (reference sequence). CDR3 coding DNA: TGTGCCAGCAGGGCAGGTACCCGGAACACTGAAGCTTTCTTT. Its protein is CASRAGTRNTEAFF. Variable domain in full (rest from reference TRBV5-4 and TRBJ1-1): ETGVTQSPTHLIKTRGQQVTLRCSSQSGHNTVSWYQQALGQGPQFIFQYYREEENGRGNFPPRFSGLQFPNYSSELNVNALELDDSALYLCASRAGTRNTEAFFGQGTRLTVV.

This chain connects TRBV23-1 to TRBJ1-1; D perhaps matches TRBD1 (6 bases). TRBV23-1 is filed as an ORF, its function uncertain. V was clipped by 3 bases and J by 4 bases, with 21 bases between them. The CDR3 loop spans 17 amino acids. The CDR3 sequence: CASSHRGGGHTTTEAFF. DNA for the CDR3: TGCGCCAGCAGTCACCGGGGGGGCGGACACACGACCACTGAAGCTTTCTTT.

This clone was recorded once. The chain recombines TRBV5-1 with TRBJ1-1; D unresolved. CDR1 is SGHRS and CDR2 is YFSETQ in the germline V gene. CDR3 size: 13 residues. V dropped 0 bases and J dropped 3 bases, with 6 bases sitting between them. Written as DNA, the CDR3 is TGCGCCAGCAGCTTGGGGCAGGACACTGAAGCTTTCTTT. Amino acids: CASSLGQDTEAFF.

This clone was observed a single time. Other DNA sequences in this specimen translate into the identical CDR3. V gene TRBV11-2 combines with J gene TRBJ2-4; D gene unclear. The germline V and J ends were trimmed by 2 bases and 0 bases, with 5 bases remaining between them. Germline loops: CDR1 SGHAT, CDR2 FQNNGV. The CDR3 spans 14 residues. CDR3 in amino acids: CASSLSLAKNIQYF. CDR3 in DNA: TGTGCCAGCAGCTTATCCTTAGCCAAAAACATTCAGTACTTC.

The chain joins TRBV10-3 to TRBJ1-1, with D unclear. The germline V gene encodes CDR1 ENHRY and CDR2 SYGVKD. This CDR3 is built from 13 residues. V was cut by 10 bases and J by 0 bases, with 12 bases left in between. The DNA of the CDR3 is TGTGCCACCACCCCCGACATGAACACTGAAGCTTTCTTT. Its translation: CATTPDMNTEAFF.

As for this clone: Other DNA variants within this sample encode the same CDR3. This chain links TRBV6-5 with TRBJ2-6; D not resolved. V was trimmed by 5 bases and J by 0 bases, leaving 5 bases between them. The CDR3 runs 14 residues. Germline CDR1 MNHEY, CDR2 SVGAGI. The CDR3 region has the DNA TGTGCCAGCAGTCCGTCCTCTGGGGCCAACGTCCTGACTTTC. Residues: CASSPSSGANVLTF.

The chain has TRBV24-1 and TRBJ1-5; no clear D gene. CDR1 is KGHDR and CDR2 is SFDVKD in the germline V gene. The CDR3 has 13 amino acids. Between the trimmed V and J ends, which lost 4 bases and 2 bases, there was a span of 5 bases. CDR3 loop: CATSDPGNQPQHF. The CDR3 DNA reads TGTGCCACCAGTGACCCAGGCAATCAGCCCCAGCATTTT.

This clone was picked up one time. CDR3 sequence: CASSSRQGAFNEKLFF. The CDR3 nucleotides read TGTGCCAGCAGCTCCAGACAGGGGGCCTTTAATGAAAAACTGTTTTTT. The chain joins TRBV7-8 to TRBJ1-4, with 10 bases lining up with TRBD1. Unmatched junction bases numbered 6, after V lost 4 bases and J lost 4 bases. This CDR3 region has 16 residues. CDR1 SGHVS and CDR2 FQNEAQ come from the germline V gene.

The chain uses TRBV28 and TRBJ2-1; 10 bases match TRBD2. The trim removed 11 bases at V and 9 bases at J, leaving 13 bases unmatched. The CDR3 length is 14 residues. Germline CDR1 MDHEN, CDR2 SYDVKM. CDR3 sequence reads: CAAAGPSGRPEQFF. CDR3 coding DNA: TGTGCCGCAGCGGGCCCTAGCGGGAGACCTGAGCAGTTCTTC.

The chain combines TRBV12-5 with TRBJ2-5, with D perhaps matching TRBD1 (6 bases). The length of the CDR3 is 17 residues. V was clipped by 7 bases and J by 5 bases, with 26 bases between them. Germline V gives CDR1 LGHNT, CDR2 FRNRAP. The CDR3 coding sequence is TGTGCTAGTGCCTTGTCCCCCCCGAAAGACAGGCAGGAGACCCAGTACTTC. It codes for CASALSPPKDRQETQYF.

V usage is TRBV2 and J usage is TRBJ1-2; D is undetermined. Trimming removed 5 bases from V and 4 bases from J, with 11 bases in between. The CDR3 runs 13 residues. Germline V gene sequence: CDR1 SNHLY, CDR2 FYNNEI. CDR3 loop: CASSRAVFYGYTF. CDR3 nucleotides: TGTGCCAGCAGTCGCGCGGTTTTCTATGGCTACACCTTC.

The rearrangement uses TRBV6-5 and TRBJ2-7; 9 nucleotides agree with TRBD1. The V and J ends lost 4 bases and 6 bases, in that order; junction bases with no gene match: 4. Germline V gene data show CDR1 as MNHEY and CDR2 as SVGAGI. This CDR3 region has 13 residues. CDR3 in amino acids: CASSSGTGREQYF. DNA for the CDR3: TGTGCCAGCAGTTCAGGGACAGGGCGCGAGCAGTACTTC.

The chain has TRBV28 and TRBJ2-2, with TRBD2 matching over 13 bases. Germline CDR1 and CDR2: MDHEN and SYDVKM. V was clipped by 2 bases and J by 6 bases; unmatched bases: 6. CDR3 length: 17 amino acids. CDR3 sequence (DNA): TGTGCCAGCAGTTTAGGGCCCGGACTAGCGGGAGCCGGGGAGCTGTTTTTT. Translated: CASSLGPGLAGAGELFF.

V gene TRBV5-5 combines with J gene TRBJ2-7, with TRBD2 matching 12 bases. Germline V gene lookup returns CDR1 SGHKS and CDR2 YYEKEE (reference sequence). The length of the CDR3 is 15 residues. The V segment lost 0 bases and the J segment 3 bases; nucleotides outside the gene matches: 1. The CDR3 region is CASSLELAGGYEQYF. For the CDR3, the DNA is TGTGCCAGCAGCTTGGAACTAGCGGGAGGCTACGAGCAGTACTTC. The full variable domain, in which reference TRBV5-5 and TRBJ2-7 provide the parts outside the CDR3, is DAGVTQSPTHLIKTRGQQVTLRCSPISGHKSVSWYQQVLGQGPQFIFQYYEKEERGRGNFPDRFSARQFPNYSSELNVNALLLGDSALYLCASSLELAGGYEQYFGPGTRLTVT.

This clone has only a few counts. V is TRBV27 and J is TRBJ1-5, with D uncertain. Trimming left V 6 bases short and J 7 bases short, with 13 bases between. Germline CDR1 and CDR2: MNHEY and SMNVEV (reference sequence). This CDR3 is 13 amino acids long. The CDR3 DNA is TGTGCCAGCAGCCGTGGCGGGGAACAGCCCCAGCATTTT. The encoded protein is CASSRGGEQPQHF.

The chain combines TRBV19 with TRBJ1-5; D perhaps matches TRBD1 (5 bases). V lost 3 bases to trimming and J lost 1 base, with 10 bases between them. This CDR3 contains 15 residues. Germline CDR1 LNHDA, CDR2 SQIVND (reference sequence). CDR3 sequence: CASSIGGRSNQPQHF. The DNA for the CDR3 is TGTGCCAGTAGTATCGGGGGGAGAAGCAATCAGCCCCAGCATTTT.

This chain links TRBV24-1 with TRBJ1-2; 8 bases line up with TRBD1. Germline trimming cut 8 bases from V and 6 bases from J; bases unmatched to any gene: 13. The CDR3 totals 15 residues. The germline V gene has CDR1 KGHDR and CDR2 SFDVKD. CDR3 region: CATKPSQGADNGYTF. In nucleotides, the CDR3 is TGTGCCACCAAGCCCTCGCAGGGGGCAGATAATGGCTACACCTTC.

This chain links TRBV2 with TRBJ2-2, with 12 bases that match TRBD2. Germline trimming cut 5 bases from V and 6 bases from J; bases unmatched to any gene: 16. Germline assignment: CDR1 SNHLY and CDR2 FYNNEI. CDR3 length equals 19 residues. The CDR3 nucleotides read TGTGCCAGCAGTCCTCCTCAGACTAGCGGGAGTACCTGGGCCGGGGAGCTGTTTTTT. Encoded protein: CASSPPQTSGSTWAGELFF.